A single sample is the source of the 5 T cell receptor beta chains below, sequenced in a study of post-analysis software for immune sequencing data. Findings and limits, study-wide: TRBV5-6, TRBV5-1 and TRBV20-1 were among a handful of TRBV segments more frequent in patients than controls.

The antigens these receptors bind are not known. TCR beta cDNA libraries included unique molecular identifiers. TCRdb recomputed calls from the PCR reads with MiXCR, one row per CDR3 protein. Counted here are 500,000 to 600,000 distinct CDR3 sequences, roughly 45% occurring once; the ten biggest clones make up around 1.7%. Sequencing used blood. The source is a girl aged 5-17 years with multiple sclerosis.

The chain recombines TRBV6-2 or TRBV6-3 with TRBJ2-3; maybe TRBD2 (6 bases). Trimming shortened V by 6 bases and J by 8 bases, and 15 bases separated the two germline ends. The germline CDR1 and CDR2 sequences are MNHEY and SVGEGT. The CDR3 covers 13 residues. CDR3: CASRTGSLGTQYF. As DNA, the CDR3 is TGTGCCAGCAGGACCGGGAGTCTGGGTACGCAGTATTTT.

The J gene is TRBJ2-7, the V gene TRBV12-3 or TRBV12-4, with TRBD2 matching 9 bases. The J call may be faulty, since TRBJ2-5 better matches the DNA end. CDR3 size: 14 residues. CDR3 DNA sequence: TGTGCCAGCAGTTTCTCTAGCGGGAAAGAGACCCAGTACTTC. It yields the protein CASSFSSGKETQYF.

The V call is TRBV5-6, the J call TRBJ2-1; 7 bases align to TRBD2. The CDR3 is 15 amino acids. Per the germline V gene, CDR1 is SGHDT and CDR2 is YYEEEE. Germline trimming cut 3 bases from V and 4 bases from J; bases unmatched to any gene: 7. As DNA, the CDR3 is TGTGCCAGCAGCTCCCCGGGACTACCGTACAATGAGCAGTTCTTC. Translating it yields CASSSPGLPYNEQFF.

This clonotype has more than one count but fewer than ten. The CDR3 loop reads CASSLGARTNYGYTF. The CDR3 DNA reads as TGTGCCAGCAGTCTAGGGGCCAGGACTAACTATGGCTACACCTTC. The V and J genes are TRBV14 and TRBJ1-2; D is perhaps TRBD1 (5 bases). This CDR3 contains 15 residues. Germline loops: CDR1 SGHDN, CDR2 FVKESK. V was shortened by 6 bases and J by 0 bases, with 14 bases between the two germline ends.

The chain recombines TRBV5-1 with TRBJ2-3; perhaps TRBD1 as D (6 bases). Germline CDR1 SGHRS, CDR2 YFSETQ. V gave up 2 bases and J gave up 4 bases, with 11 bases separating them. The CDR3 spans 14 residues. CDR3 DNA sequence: TGCGCCAGCAGCTTCAGCAGGGGCGCAGATACGCAGTATTTT. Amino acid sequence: CASSFSRGADTQYF.